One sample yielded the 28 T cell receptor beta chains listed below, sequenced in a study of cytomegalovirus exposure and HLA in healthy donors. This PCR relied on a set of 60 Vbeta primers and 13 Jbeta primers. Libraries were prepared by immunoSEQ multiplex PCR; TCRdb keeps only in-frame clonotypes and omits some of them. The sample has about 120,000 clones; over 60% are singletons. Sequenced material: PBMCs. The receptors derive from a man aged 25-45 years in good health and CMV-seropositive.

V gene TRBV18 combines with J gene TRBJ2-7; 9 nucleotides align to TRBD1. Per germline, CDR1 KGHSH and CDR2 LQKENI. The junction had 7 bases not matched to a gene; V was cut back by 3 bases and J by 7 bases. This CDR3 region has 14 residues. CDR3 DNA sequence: TGTGCCAGCTCACCCGCCGGGACAGGGCTAGAGCAGTACTTC. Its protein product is CASSPAGTGLEQYF.

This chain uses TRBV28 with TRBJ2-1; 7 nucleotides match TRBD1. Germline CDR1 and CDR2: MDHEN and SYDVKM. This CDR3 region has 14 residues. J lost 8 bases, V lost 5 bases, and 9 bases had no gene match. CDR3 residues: CASSLDRAQDEQFF. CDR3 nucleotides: TGTGCCAGCAGTCTTGACAGGGCCCAGGATGAGCAGTTCTTC.

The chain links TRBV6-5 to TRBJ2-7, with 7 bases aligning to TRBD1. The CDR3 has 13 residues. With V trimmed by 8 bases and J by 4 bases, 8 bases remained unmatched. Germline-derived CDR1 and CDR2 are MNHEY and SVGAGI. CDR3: CASGTEKNYEQYF. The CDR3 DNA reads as TGTGCCAGCGGGACAGAGAAAAATTACGAGCAGTACTTC.

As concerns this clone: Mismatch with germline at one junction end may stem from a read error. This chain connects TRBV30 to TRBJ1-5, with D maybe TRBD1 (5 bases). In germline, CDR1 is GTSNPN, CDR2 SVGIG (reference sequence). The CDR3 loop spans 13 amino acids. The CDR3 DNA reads TGTGCTTGGAACCGGGGGTCGGATCAGCCCCAGCATTTT. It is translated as CAWNRGSDQPQHF.

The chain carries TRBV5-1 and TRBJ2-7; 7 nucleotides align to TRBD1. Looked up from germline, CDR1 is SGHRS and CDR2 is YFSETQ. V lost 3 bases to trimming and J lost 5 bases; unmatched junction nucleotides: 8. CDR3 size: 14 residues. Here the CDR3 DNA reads TGCGCCAGCAGCTGGCCCGACAGGGTCGACGAGCAGTACTTC. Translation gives CASSWPDRVDEQYF.

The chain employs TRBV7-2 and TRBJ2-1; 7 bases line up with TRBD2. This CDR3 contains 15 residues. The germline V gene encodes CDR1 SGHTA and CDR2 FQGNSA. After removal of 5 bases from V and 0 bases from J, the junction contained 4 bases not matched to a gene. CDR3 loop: CASSPGGSSYNEQFF. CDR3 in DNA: TGTGCCAGCAGCCCCGGCGGGAGCTCCTACAATGAGCAGTTCTTC. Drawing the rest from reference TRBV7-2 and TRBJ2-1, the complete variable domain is GAGVSQSPSNKVTEKGKDVELRCDPISGHTALYWYRQSLGQGLEFLIYFQGNSAPDKSGLPSDRFSAERTGGSVSTLTIQRTQQEDSAVYLCASSPGGSSYNEQFFGPGTRLTVL.

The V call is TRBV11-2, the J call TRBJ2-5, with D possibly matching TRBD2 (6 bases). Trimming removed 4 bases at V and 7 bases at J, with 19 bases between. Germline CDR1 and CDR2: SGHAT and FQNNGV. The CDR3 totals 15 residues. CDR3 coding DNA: TGTGCCAGCAGCTCGGGACTGGGTTTTGGTGGGACCCAGTACTTC. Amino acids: CASSSGLGFGGTQYF.

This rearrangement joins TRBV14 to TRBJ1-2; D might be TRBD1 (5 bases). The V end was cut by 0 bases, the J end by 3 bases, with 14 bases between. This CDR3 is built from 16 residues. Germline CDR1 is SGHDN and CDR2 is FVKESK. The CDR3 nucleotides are TGTGCCAGCAGCCAAGAAGGGGCGTTTGCATACTATGGCTACACCTTC. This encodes CASSQEGAFAYYGYTF. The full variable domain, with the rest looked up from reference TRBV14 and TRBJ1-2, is EAGVTQFPSHSVIEKGQTVTLRCDPISGHDNLYWYRRVMGKEIKFLLHFVKESKQDESGMPNNRFLAERTGGTYSTLKVQPAELEDSGVYFCASSQEGAFAYYGYTFGSGTRLTVV.

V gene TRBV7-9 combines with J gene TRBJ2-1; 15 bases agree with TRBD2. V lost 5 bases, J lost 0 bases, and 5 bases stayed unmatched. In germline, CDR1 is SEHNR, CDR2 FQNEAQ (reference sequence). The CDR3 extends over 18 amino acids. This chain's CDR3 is CASSPGLAGGRSYNEQFF. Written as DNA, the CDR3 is TGTGCCAGCAGCCCGGGACTAGCGGGGGGTCGCTCCTACAATGAGCAGTTCTTC.

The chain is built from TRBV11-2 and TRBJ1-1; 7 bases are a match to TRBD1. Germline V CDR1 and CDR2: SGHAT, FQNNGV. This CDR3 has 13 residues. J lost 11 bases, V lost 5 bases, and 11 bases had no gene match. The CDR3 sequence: CASSTQGQSLAFF. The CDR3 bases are TGTGCCAGCAGCACCCAGGGACAGTCGTTGGCTTTCTTT.

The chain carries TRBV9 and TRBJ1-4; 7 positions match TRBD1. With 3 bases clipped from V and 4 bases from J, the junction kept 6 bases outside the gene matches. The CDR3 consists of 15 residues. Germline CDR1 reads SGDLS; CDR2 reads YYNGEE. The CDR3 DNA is TGTGCCAGCAGCGCACAGGGGACCGATAATGAAAAACTGTTTTTT. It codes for CASSAQGTDNEKLFF.

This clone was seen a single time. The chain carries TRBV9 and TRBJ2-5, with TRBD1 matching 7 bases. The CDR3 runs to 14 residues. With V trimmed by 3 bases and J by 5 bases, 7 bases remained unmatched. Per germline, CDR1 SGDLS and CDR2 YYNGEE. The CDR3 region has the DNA TGTGCCAGCAGCGGTGGACAGGTGGGGGAGACCCAGTACTTC. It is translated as CASSGGQVGETQYF.

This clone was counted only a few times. The CDR3 region is CASSQAGQGAETYEQYF. CDR3 nucleotide sequence: TGCGCCAGCAGCCAAGCCGGACAGGGGGCGGAAACCTACGAGCAGTACTTC. V and J are TRBV4-3 and TRBJ2-7, with TRBD1 matching 11 bases. CDR1 LGHNA and CDR2 YSLEER come from the germline V gene. J lost 2 bases, V lost 1 base, and 7 bases had no gene match. This CDR3 contains 17 residues.

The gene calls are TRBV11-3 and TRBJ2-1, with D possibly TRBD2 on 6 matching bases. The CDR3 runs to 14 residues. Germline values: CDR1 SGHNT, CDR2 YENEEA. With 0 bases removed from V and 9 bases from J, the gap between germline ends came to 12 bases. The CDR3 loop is CASSLEGGVTEQFF. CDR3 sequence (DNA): TGTGCCAGCAGCTTAGAGGGCGGGGTTACTGAGCAGTTCTTC. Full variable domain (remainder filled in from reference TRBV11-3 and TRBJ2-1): EAGVVQSPRYKIIEKKQPVAFWCNPISGHNTLYWYLQNLGQGPELLIRYENEEAVDDSQLPKDRFSAERLKGVDSTLKIQPAELGDSAVYLCASSLEGGVTEQFFGPGTRLTVL.

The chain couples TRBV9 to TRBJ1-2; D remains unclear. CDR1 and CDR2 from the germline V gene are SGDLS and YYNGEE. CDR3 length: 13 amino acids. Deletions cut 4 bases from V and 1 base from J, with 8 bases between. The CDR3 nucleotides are TGTGCCAGCAGCCTTTTACTTAACTATGGCTACACCTTC. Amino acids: CASSLLLNYGYTF.

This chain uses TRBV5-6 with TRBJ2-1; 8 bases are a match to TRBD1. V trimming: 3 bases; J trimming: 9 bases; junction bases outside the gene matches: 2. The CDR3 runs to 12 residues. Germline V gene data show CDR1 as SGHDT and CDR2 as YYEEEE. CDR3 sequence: CASSSGGGEQFF. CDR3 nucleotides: TGTGCCAGCAGCTCAGGGGGCGGTGAGCAGTTCTTC.

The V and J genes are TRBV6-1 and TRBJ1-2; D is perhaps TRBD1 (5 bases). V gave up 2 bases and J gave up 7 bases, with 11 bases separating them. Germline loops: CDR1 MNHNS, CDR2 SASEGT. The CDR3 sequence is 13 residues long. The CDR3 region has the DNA TGTGCCAGCAGTGAAAAGGGGATGGGTGGCTACACCTTC. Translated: CASSEKGMGGYTF.

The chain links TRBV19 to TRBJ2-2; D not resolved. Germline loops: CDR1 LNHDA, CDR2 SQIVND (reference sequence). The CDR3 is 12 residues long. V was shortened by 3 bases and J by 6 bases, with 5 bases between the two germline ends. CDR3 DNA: TGTGCCAGTAGTATTCTTGCCGGGGAGCTGTTTTTT. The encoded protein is CASSILAGELFF. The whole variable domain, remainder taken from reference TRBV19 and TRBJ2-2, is DGGITQSPKYLFRKEGQNVTLSCEQNLNHDAMYWYRQDPGQGLRLIYYSQIVNDFQKGDIAEGYSVSREKKESFPLTVTSAQKNPTAFYLCASSILAGELFFGEGSRLTVL.

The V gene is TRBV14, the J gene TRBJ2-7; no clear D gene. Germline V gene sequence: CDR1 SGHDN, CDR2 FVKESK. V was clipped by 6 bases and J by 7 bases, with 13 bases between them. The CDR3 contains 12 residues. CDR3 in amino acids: CASSQTLVEQYF. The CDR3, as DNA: TGTGCCAGCAGTCAGACTTTGGTAGAGCAGTACTTC. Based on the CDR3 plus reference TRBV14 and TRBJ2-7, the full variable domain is EAGVTQFPSHSVIEKGQTVTLRCDPISGHDNLYWYRRVMGKEIKFLLHFVKESKQDESGMPNNRFLAERTGGTYSTLKVQPAELEDSGVYFCASSQTLVEQYFGPGTRLTVT.

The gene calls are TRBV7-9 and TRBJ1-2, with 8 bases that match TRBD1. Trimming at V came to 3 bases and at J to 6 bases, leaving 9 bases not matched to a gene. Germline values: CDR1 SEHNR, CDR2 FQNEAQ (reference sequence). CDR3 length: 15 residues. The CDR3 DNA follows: TGTGCCAGCAGCTTGCCGGCGGACAGGGTTGATGGCTACACCTTC. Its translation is CASSLPADRVDGYTF.

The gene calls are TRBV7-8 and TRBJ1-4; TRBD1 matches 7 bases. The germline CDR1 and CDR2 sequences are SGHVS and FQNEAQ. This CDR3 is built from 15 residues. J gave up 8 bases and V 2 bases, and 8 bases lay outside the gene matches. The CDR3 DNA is TGTGCCAGCAGCTTACCCTGGACAGGTCGGGAAAAACTGTTTTTT. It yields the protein CASSLPWTGREKLFF.

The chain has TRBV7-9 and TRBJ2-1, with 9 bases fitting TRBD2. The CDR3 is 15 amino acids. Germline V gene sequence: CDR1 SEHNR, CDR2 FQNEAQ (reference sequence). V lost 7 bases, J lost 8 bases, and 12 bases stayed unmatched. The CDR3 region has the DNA TGTGCCAGCACCTACCCTAGCGGGGTCAACTATGAGCAGTTCTTC. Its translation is CASTYPSGVNYEQFF.

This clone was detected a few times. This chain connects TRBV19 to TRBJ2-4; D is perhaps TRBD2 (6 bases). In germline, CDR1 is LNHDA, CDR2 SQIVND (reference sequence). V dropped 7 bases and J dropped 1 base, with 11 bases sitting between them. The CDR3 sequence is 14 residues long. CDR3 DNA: TGTGCCAGTATGGGGGGATTTGCCAAAAACATTCAGTACTTC. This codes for CASMGGFAKNIQYF.

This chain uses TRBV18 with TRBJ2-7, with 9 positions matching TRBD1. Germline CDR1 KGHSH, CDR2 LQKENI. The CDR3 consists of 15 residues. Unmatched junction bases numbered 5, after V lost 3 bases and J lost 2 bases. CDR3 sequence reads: CASSPRQGGPYEQYF. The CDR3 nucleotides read TGTGCCAGCTCACCTCGACAGGGGGGCCCCTACGAGCAGTACTTC.

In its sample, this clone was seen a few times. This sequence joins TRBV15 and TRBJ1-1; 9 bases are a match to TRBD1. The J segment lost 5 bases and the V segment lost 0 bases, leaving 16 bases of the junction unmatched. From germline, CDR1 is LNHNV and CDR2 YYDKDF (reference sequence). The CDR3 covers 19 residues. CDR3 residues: CATSRDMPGSDRGWTEAFF. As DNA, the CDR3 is TGTGCCACCAGCAGAGATATGCCCGGTTCAGACAGGGGGTGGACTGAAGCTTTCTTT.

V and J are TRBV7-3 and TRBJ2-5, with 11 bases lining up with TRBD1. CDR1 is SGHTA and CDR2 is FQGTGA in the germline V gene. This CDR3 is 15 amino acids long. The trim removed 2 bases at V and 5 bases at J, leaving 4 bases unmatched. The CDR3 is CASSLGQGAWETQYF. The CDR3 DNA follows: TGTGCCAGCAGCTTAGGACAGGGGGCGTGGGAGACCCAGTACTTC.

The CDR3 DNA sequence: TGTGCCAGCAGTTTATTGGCAGGGAACTATGGCTACACCTTC. Amino acids: CASSLLAGNYGYTF. The chain couples TRBV28 to TRBJ1-2; TRBD1 might be the D (5 bases). The germline V gene has CDR1 MDHEN and CDR2 SYDVKM. This CDR3 region has 14 residues. V was trimmed by 1 base and J by 2 bases, leaving 8 bases between them.

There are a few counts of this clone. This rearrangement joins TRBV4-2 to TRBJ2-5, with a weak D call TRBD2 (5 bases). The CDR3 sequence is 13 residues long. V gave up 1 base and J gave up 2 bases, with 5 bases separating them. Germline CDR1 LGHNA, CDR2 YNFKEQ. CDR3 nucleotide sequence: TGTGCCAGCAGCCAAGGAGGGCAAGAGACCCAGTACTTC. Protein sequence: CASSQGGQETQYF.